This T cell receptor beta chain emerged from a study of T-cell reconstitution after alpha-beta-depleted transplantation in children. Findings and caveats of the study: From newly produced T cells came most of the T-cell counts and diversity one year after transplant.

V was shortened by 4 bases and J by 3 bases, with 10 bases between the two germline ends. The length of the CDR3 is 14 residues. From germline, CDR1 is LNHDA and CDR2 SQIVND (reference sequence). Preparation of the TCRbeta library was carried out with unique molecular identifiers. Each CDR3 protein gets one entry after TCRdb re-called the PCR reads with MiXCR. Of fewer than 750,000 distinct CDR3 sequences listed, 25% to 30% were seen once; the top ten hold less than 40%. Concerning this clonotype itself: What it recognizes is unknown.

J is TRBJ1-5 and V is TRBV19; weak D call: TRBD1 (6 bases). Source: PBMCs, taken before TCRalphabeta/CD19-depleted stem cell transplant. The sequence came from a boy under two years old with Wiskott-Aldrich syndrome, due to receive a stem cell transplant. The CDR3 DNA reads TGTGCCAGTAGTAGGACAGCCTACAATCAGCCCCAGCATTTT. It translates to CASSRTAYNQPQHF.